Below, one T cell receptor (beta chain) is given with its context. Its specificity is not known. This sample was taken from a study of cytomegalovirus exposure and HLA in healthy donors. PCR employed 60 Vbeta and 13 Jbeta primers. Clones were read by immunoSEQ multiplex PCR, and TCRdb kept only the in-frame ones, dropping some. This table holds over 150,000 clones, 80% found once. Overall study results and limits: The study put roughly 160 TCR beta chains on its list as cytomegalovirus-associated. Among CMV-associated TCR beta chains, most appeared HLA-restricted in a later analysis.

Germline V gene data show CDR1 as MDHEN and CDR2 as SYDVKM. This CDR3 has 15 residues. V gave up 2 bases and J gave up 2 bases, with 10 bases separating them. Material for sequencing was PBMCs. This receptor was taken from a woman aged 45-65 years in good health and CMV-seropositive. The chain joins TRBV28 to TRBJ1-3, with D perhaps matching TRBD1 (6 bases). The CDR3 protein is CASSLEGVAGNTIYF. Written as DNA, the CDR3 is TGTGCCAGCAGTTTAGAGGGGGTAGCTGGAAACACCATATATTTT.